Described below is a single T cell receptor (beta chain) sequence and its context. Antigen specificity is unknown. It was with 60 Vbeta and 13 Jbeta primers that the PCR ran. In the original workflow: There were about 80 million unique TCR beta chains by a later count, and approximately 10 million of them were shared. TCRdb keeps only in-frame clones here, not all; method: immunoSEQ multiplex PCR. That table supplies the V and J calls and clone size; D and trimming were determined from the DNA. The sample records 240,000 or so clones, around 80% being singletons. The sample is drawn from a study of cytomegalovirus exposure and HLA in healthy donors. Study details: About 180 million T cells yielded 90 million to 130 million unique TCR beta sequences, as an earlier analysis found. Study-wide results and caveats: Altogether, 150 to 200 TCR beta chains were recorded as cytomegalovirus-associated. Presence/absence results assume similar sequencing depth per donor, which may not hold.

Trimming removed 0 bases at V and 5 bases at J, with 9 bases between. Germline CDR1 and CDR2: SGHRS and YFSETQ. The CDR3 loop spans 13 amino acids. This sequence was found in a woman aged 40 to 50 in good health and CMV-seropositive. Material: PBMCs. The V gene is TRBV5-1, the J gene TRBJ2-7; the D gene is possibly TRBD2 (6 bases). Here the CDR3 DNA reads TGCGCCAGCAGCTTGGTGGACTACCACGAGCAGTACTTC. Its translation is CASSLVDYHEQYF. The full variable domain, with the rest looked up from reference TRBV5-1 and TRBJ2-7, is KAGVTQTPRYLIKTRGQQVTLSCSPISGHRSVSWYQQTPGQGLQFLFEYFSETQRNKGNFPGRFSGRQFSNSRSEMNVSTLELGDSALYLCASSLVDYHEQYFGPGTRLTVT.